A selection of T cell receptor beta chains follows, all from one sample in a study of human T cells and chemical hapten exposure. One entry per CDR3 protein results from TCRdb running MiXCR on the RACE reads. The sample comprises about 170,000 distinct CDR3 sequences, around a quarter of which are singletons, and approximately 2.3% rests with the top ten. The starting material was whole blood, obtained in connection with sensitization to the hapten diphenylcyclopropenone (DPC). The receptors were sampled from a woman under 30 with alopecia areata. Some clones in this sample may be carry-over from other donors' samples. Each CDR3 is given with its conserved first and last residue. D genes are given only for firm matches. Size tells how often a clone was seen (once, few, many) or the class of an expanded clone, and some rows leave it out.

abundance: many
v_gene: TRBV27
j_gene: TRBJ2-7
d_gene: .
CDR3aa: CASSSGAPSYEQYF
CDR3nt: TGTGCCAGCAGTTCAGGAGCGCCTTCCTACGAGCAGTACTTC

abundance: .
v_gene: TRBV7-9
j_gene: TRBJ1-6
d_gene: .
CDR3aa: CASSFGGARNSPLHF
CDR3nt: TGTGCCAGCAGCTTTGGGGGCGCGCGTAATTCACCCCTCCACTTT

abundance: .
v_gene: TRBV6-5
j_gene: TRBJ2-7
d_gene: TRBD1
CDR3aa: CASKSGQGAYEQYF
CDR3nt: TGTGCCAGTAAGAGCGGACAGGGCGCCTACGAGCAGTACTTC

abundance: few
v_gene: TRBV20-1
j_gene: TRBJ2-1
d_gene: .
CDR3aa: CSARAYNEQFF
CDR3nt: TGCAGTGCTAGGGCCTACAATGAGCAGTTCTTC

abundance: .
v_gene: TRBV7-6
j_gene: TRBJ1-4
d_gene: TRBD1
CDR3aa: CASSTLTGTTNEKLFF
CDR3nt: TGTGCCAGCAGCACCCTGACAGGGACAACTAATGAAAAACTGTTTTTT

abundance: once
v_gene: TRBV6-5
j_gene: TRBJ2-3
d_gene: .
CDR3aa: CASSYSNLARDTQYF
CDR3nt: TGTGCCAGCAGTTACTCGAATCTGGCTAGAGATACGCAGTATTTT

abundance: few
v_gene: TRBV11-2
j_gene: TRBJ2-1
d_gene: TRBD2
CDR3aa: CASSGGTTYNEQFF
CDR3nt: TGTGCCAGCAGCGGCGGGACTACCTACAATGAGCAGTTCTTC

abundance: .
v_gene: TRBV7-2
j_gene: TRBJ1-5
d_gene: TRBD1
CDR3aa: CASSRTGLSNQPQHF
CDR3nt: TGTGCCAGCAGCCGGACAGGGCTTAGCAATCAGCCCCAGCATTTT

abundance: .
v_gene: TRBV7-2
j_gene: TRBJ2-2
d_gene: TRBD2
CDR3aa: CASSFLSGGANTGELFF
CDR3nt: TGTGCCAGCAGCTTTCTTAGCGGGGGGGCTAACACCGGGGAGCTGTTTTTT

abundance: .
v_gene: TRBV2
j_gene: TRBJ1-4
d_gene: TRBD1
CDR3aa: CASSVPGTGSEKLFF
CDR3nt: TGTGCCAGCAGCGTCCCCGGGACAGGGAGTGAAAAACTGTTTTTT

abundance: many
v_gene: TRBV11-2
j_gene: TRBJ2-7
d_gene: .
CDR3aa: CASSRNHYEQYF
CDR3nt: TGTGCCAGCAGCCGCAACCACTACGAGCAGTACTTC

abundance: few
v_gene: TRBV30
j_gene: TRBJ2-3
d_gene: .
CDR3aa: CAWSVPRNTQYF
CDR3nt: TGTGCCTGGAGTGTACCACGGAATACGCAGTATTTT

abundance: .
v_gene: TRBV5-6
j_gene: TRBJ1-1
d_gene: .
CDR3aa: CASSLRPGQAFF
CDR3nt: TGTGCCAGCAGCTTGCGCCCGGGACAAGCTTTCTTT

abundance: many
v_gene: TRBV27
j_gene: TRBJ1-2
d_gene: .
CDR3aa: CASSWRGDYGYTF
CDR3nt: TGTGCCAGCAGTTGGAGGGGGGACTATGGCTACACCTTC

abundance: .
v_gene: TRBV6-2/TRBV6-3
j_gene: TRBJ1-6
d_gene: .
CDR3aa: CASSYYGRNNSPLHF
CDR3nt: TGTGCCAGCAGTTACTATGGCAGAAATAATTCACCCCTCCACTTT

abundance: .
v_gene: TRBV29-1
j_gene: TRBJ2-4
d_gene: .
CDR3aa: CSVEQVSAKNIQYF
CDR3nt: TGCAGCGTTGAACAGGTATCTGCCAAAAACATTCAGTACTTC

abundance: few
v_gene: TRBV5-1
j_gene: TRBJ1-3
d_gene: .
CDR3aa: CASSPPGQAGNTIYF
CDR3nt: TGCGCCAGCAGCCCTCCGGGGCAGGCCGGAAACACCATATATTTT

abundance: .
v_gene: TRBV9
j_gene: TRBJ1-5
d_gene: TRBD1
CDR3aa: CASSTGTGANQPQHF
CDR3nt: TGTGCCAGCAGCACGGGGACAGGGGCAAATCAGCCCCAGCATTTT

abundance: few
v_gene: TRBV12-3/TRBV12-4
j_gene: TRBJ2-5
d_gene: .
CDR3aa: CASSSRGAETQYF
CDR3nt: TGTGCCAGCAGTTCTCGGGGAGCAGAGACCCAGTACTTC

abundance: many
v_gene: TRBV20-1
j_gene: TRBJ1-5
d_gene: .
CDR3aa: CSARPGSNQPQHF
CDR3nt: TGCAGTGCTAGGCCGGGGTCTAATCAGCCCCAGCATTTT

abundance: few
v_gene: TRBV6-6
j_gene: TRBJ2-7
d_gene: .
CDR3aa: CASSLAGLREQYF
CDR3nt: TGTGCCAGCAGCCTGGCTGGGCTGAGGGAGCAGTACTTC

abundance: few
v_gene: TRBV10-3
j_gene: TRBJ2-1
d_gene: TRBD2
CDR3aa: CAMGREGQNEQFF
CDR3nt: TGTGCCATGGGGCGGGAGGGCCAGAATGAGCAGTTCTTC

abundance: few
v_gene: TRBV20-1
j_gene: TRBJ2-5
d_gene: .
CDR3aa: CSAFGQPVGETQYF
CDR3nt: TGCAGTGCTTTTGGACAGCCTGTTGGAGAGACCCAGTACTTC

abundance: few
v_gene: TRBV12-3/TRBV12-4
j_gene: TRBJ2-2
d_gene: .
CDR3aa: CASSLAGAATGELFF
CDR3nt: TGTGCCAGCAGTTTGGCGGGGGCGGCCACCGGGGAGCTGTTTTTT

abundance: .
v_gene: TRBV7-8
j_gene: TRBJ1-3
d_gene: TRBD1
CDR3aa: CASSQGGVYGNTIYF
CDR3nt: TGTGCCAGCAGCCAGGGGGGGGTGTATGGAAACACCATATATTTT

abundance: .
v_gene: TRBV15
j_gene: TRBJ1-2
d_gene: .
CDR3aa: CATSREGAGVDYGYTF
CDR3nt: TGTGCCACCAGCAGAGAAGGAGCAGGAGTTGACTATGGCTACACCTTC

abundance: few
v_gene: TRBV11-2
j_gene: TRBJ2-1
d_gene: .
CDR3aa: CASSLSKEAYNEQFF
CDR3nt: TGTGCCAGCAGCTTATCGAAGGAGGCCTACAATGAGCAGTTCTTC

abundance: few
v_gene: TRBV29-1
j_gene: TRBJ1-2
d_gene: .
CDR3aa: CSVPKRTANYGYTF
CDR3nt: TGCAGCGTTCCGAAGCGGACAGCTAACTATGGCTACACCTTC

abundance: .
v_gene: TRBV4-2
j_gene: TRBJ1-3
d_gene: .
CDR3aa: CASSQRTPSGNTIYF
CDR3nt: TGTGCCAGCAGCCAACGGACCCCCTCTGGAAACACCATATATTTT

abundance: .
v_gene: TRBV20-1
j_gene: TRBJ2-3
d_gene: .
CDR3aa: CSARGAGDTQYF
CDR3nt: TGCAGTGCTAGAGGGGCGGGGGATACGCAGTATTTT

abundance: .
v_gene: TRBV20-1
j_gene: TRBJ1-1
d_gene: .
CDR3aa: CSARGGLKNTEAFF
CDR3nt: TGCAGTGCTAGGGGGGGCCTGAAGAACACTGAAGCTTTCTTT

abundance: .
v_gene: TRBV15
j_gene: TRBJ1-2
d_gene: .
CDR3aa: CATSSPAARGGDGYTF
CDR3nt: TGTGCCACCAGCAGCCCTGCCGCCAGGGGAGGCGATGGCTACACCTTC

abundance: many
v_gene: TRBV4-3
j_gene: TRBJ1-2
d_gene: .
CDR3aa: CASSQSRSGGYTF
CDR3nt: TGCGCCAGCAGCCAATCCCGATCGGGGGGCTACACCTTC